The 20 T cell receptor beta chains below come from one sample, sequenced in a study of identical twins. TCRdb independently ran MiXCR on the 5' RACE reads; one entry per CDR3 protein. This sample yields a few hundred thousand distinct CDR3 sequences, of which roughly 9.9% are seen a single time; roughly 3% belongs to the top ten. These same records also appear under a second study, on yellow fever vaccine responses in identical twins.

Material for sequencing was PBMCs. These TCRs come from a woman aged 18-35 years in good health.

The V and J genes are TRBV10-3 and TRBJ2-2, with TRBD1 as a possible D gene (5 bases). The V gene's germline CDR1 is ENHRY and CDR2 SYGVKD. Trimming left V 0 bases short and J 4 bases short, with 9 bases between. The CDR3 is 15 residues long. The CDR3 region is CAISESPGITGELFF. The CDR3 nucleotides read TGTGCCATCAGTGAGTCACCAGGGATCACCGGGGAGCTGTTTTTT.

The chain employs TRBV6-1 and TRBJ2-3; D unresolved. The CDR3 has 14 amino acids. CDR1 and CDR2 (germline): MNHNS, SASEGT. The V end lost 0 bases, the J end lost 5 bases, and 9 bases lay between the germline ends. The chain's CDR3 is CASSEAVIRDTQYF. CDR3 nucleotide sequence: TGTGCCAGCAGTGAAGCGGTAATAAGAGATACGCAGTATTTT.

Only a few counts were recorded for this clonotype. The rearrangement uses TRBV29-1 and TRBJ1-4; D is unclear. Trimming shortened V by 3 bases and J by 7 bases, and 15 bases separated the two germline ends. This CDR3 has 14 amino acids. Germline CDR1 SQVTM, CDR2 ANQGSEA. The CDR3 loop is CSVDITARGEKLFF. The DNA of the CDR3 is TGCAGCGTTGATATAACCGCACGTGGTGAAAAACTGTTTTTT.

This clonotype was detected a few times. The chain combines TRBV4-1 with TRBJ2-3, with 9 bases lining up with TRBD2. CDR1 and CDR2 (germline): MGHRA, YSYEKL. This CDR3 has 13 residues. The V gene end was trimmed by 2 bases and the J gene end by 10 bases; junction bases not matched to a gene: 4. The CDR3 here is CASSQTRLAAQYF. As DNA, the CDR3 is TGCGCCAGCAGCCAAACCCGACTAGCGGCGCAGTATTTT.

This chain links TRBV6-2 or TRBV6-3 with TRBJ2-4, with D perhaps matching TRBD1 (6 bases). The CDR3 extends over 14 amino acids. Germline V gene data show CDR1 as MNHEY and CDR2 as SVGEGT. V was pared by 6 bases and J by 6 bases, with 15 bases between. The CDR3 DNA is TGTGCCAGCAGGCCCCAGGGGTCGAGAAACATTCAGTACTTC. It encodes CASRPQGSRNIQYF.

This clonotype was detected ten times or more. The chain couples TRBV5-1 to TRBJ2-3; no clear D. V was clipped by 2 bases and J by 0 bases, with 10 bases between them. CDR3 length: 15 residues. Per germline, CDR1 SGHRS and CDR2 YFSETQ. This CDR3 reads CASSFWRPSTDTQYF. DNA for the CDR3: TGCGCCAGCAGCTTCTGGCGGCCTAGCACAGATACGCAGTATTTT. Based on the CDR3 plus reference TRBV5-1 and TRBJ2-3, the full variable domain is KAGVTQTPRYLIKTRGQQVTLSCSPISGHRSVSWYQQTPGQGLQFLFEYFSETQRNKGNFPGRFSGRQFSNSRSEMNVSTLELGDSALYLCASSFWRPSTDTQYFGPGTRLTVL.

The genes are TRBV20-1 and TRBJ1-1; 7 bases are a match to TRBD1. V was clipped by 3 bases and J by 0 bases; unmatched bases: 4. There are 14 residues in the CDR3. Germline V CDR1 and CDR2: DFQATT, SNEGSKA (reference sequence). CDR3 bases: TGCAGTGCTAGGACGGACAGGATGAACACTGAAGCTTTCTTT. Translated, it gives CSARTDRMNTEAFF.

This clonotype has a handful of counts. The V gene is TRBV7-3, the J gene TRBJ2-2; D uncertain. The CDR3 totals 15 residues. Germline V gene lookup returns CDR1 SGHTA and CDR2 FQGTGA. Trimming left V 1 base short and J 1 base short, with 7 bases between. DNA for the CDR3: TGTGCCAGCAGCTTAATCCCAGAGAACACCGGGGAGCTGTTTTTT. The encoded protein is CASSLIPENTGELFF.

The chain recombines TRBV10-2 with TRBJ1-5; 7 positions agree with TRBD1. V gave up 7 bases and J gave up 7 bases; unmatched junction bases: 10. The CDR3 has 14 amino acids. Looked up from germline, CDR1 is WSHSY and CDR2 is SAAADI. CDR3 sequence (DNA): TGCGCCAGCAATAGGGACAGTCTTACCCAGCCCCAGCATTTT. Its protein is CASNRDSLTQPQHF.

Ten or more counts support this clonotype. The genes are TRBV6-1 and TRBJ1-4; TRBD1 is a possible D gene (5 bases). The CDR3 totals 13 residues. Trimming removed 4 bases at V and 8 bases at J, with 11 bases between. Germline lookup yields CDR1 MNHNS and CDR2 SASEGT. CDR3 nucleotides: TGTGCCAGCAGTGTTCCAGGGAGAGAAAAACTGTTTTTT. Its translation: CASSVPGREKLFF.

The sample holds many counts of this clonotype. This chain joins TRBV15 and TRBJ2-3, with 10 bases matching TRBD2. Per germline, CDR1 LNHNV and CDR2 YYDKDF (reference sequence). This CDR3 comprises 17 residues. The V gene end was trimmed by 0 bases and the J gene end by 2 bases; junction bases not matched to a gene: 5. CDR3 protein: CATSRDLAGGPTDTQYF. The CDR3 bases are TGTGCCACCAGCAGAGACTTAGCGGGGGGCCCCACAGATACGCAGTATTTT.

The rearrangement joins TRBV29-1 to TRBJ2-1; a possible D gene is TRBD1 (6 bases). The germline gives CDR1 SQVTM, CDR2 ANQGSEA. Trimming removed 7 bases at V and 9 bases at J, with 10 bases between. The CDR3 covers 10 residues. CDR3 sequence (DNA): TGCAGCGCCAAGGGGGTTGAGCAGTTCTTC. It codes for CSAKGVEQFF.

This chain joins TRBV7-2 and TRBJ2-2; no clear D. The CDR3 length is 15 residues. Trimming removed 5 bases at V and 7 bases at J, with 17 bases between. The germline gives CDR1 SGHTA, CDR2 FQGNSA. In DNA, the CDR3 is TGTGCCAGCAGCCCGACCCGTGTGGTAGGCGGGGAGCTGTTTTTT. Translation gives CASSPTRVVGGELFF. Together with reference TRBV7-2 and TRBJ2-2, the CDR3 gives the full variable domain: GAGVSQSPSNKVTEKGKDVELRCDPISGHTALYWYRQSLGQGLEFLIYFQGNSAPDKSGLPSDRFSAERTGGSVSTLTIQRTQQEDSAVYLCASSPTRVVGGELFFGEGSRLTVL.

This clonotype was recorded at least ten times. This chain connects TRBV12-3 or TRBV12-4 to TRBJ2-1; 13 nucleotides align to TRBD2. The ends lost 5 bases at V and 4 bases at J; junction bases unmatched: 5. The CDR3 covers 16 residues. Here the CDR3 DNA reads TGTGCCAGCAGTCCAAGACTAGCGGGAGGATACAATGAGCAGTTCTTC. Protein: CASSPRLAGGYNEQFF.

This sequence joins TRBV5-1 and TRBJ1-1; tentative D call: TRBD1 (5 bases). CDR1 is SGHRS and CDR2 is YFSETQ in the germline V gene. Trimming stripped 0 bases from V and 10 bases from J, with 22 bases between. The CDR3 contains 16 residues. The CDR3 protein is CASSLEGSRADGGAFF. The CDR3 region has the DNA TGCGCCAGCAGCTTGGAAGGTTCCCGGGCGGACGGGGGAGCTTTCTTT.

This clonotype was found a few times. The chain has TRBV4-1 and TRBJ2-3; 14 bases map to TRBD2. The CDR3 consists of 17 residues. Germline CDR1 is MGHRA and CDR2 is YSYEKL. After removal of 5 bases from V and 10 bases from J, the junction contained 14 bases not matched to a gene. This CDR3 reads CASSGQLEGLAGVAQYF. In DNA, the CDR3 is TGCGCCAGCAGCGGCCAACTAGAGGGACTAGCGGGAGTTGCGCAGTATTTT.

Ten or more counts support this clonotype. V and J are TRBV12-3 or TRBV12-4 and TRBJ2-1; D unclear. The ends were cut back, 6 bases at V and 4 bases at J, with 7 bases in the middle. The CDR3 is made up of 12 amino acids. The CDR3: CASSRLYNEQFF. The CDR3 DNA sequence: TGTGCCAGCAGCCGCCTATACAATGAGCAGTTCTTC.

The sample holds a few counts of this clonotype. The chain combines TRBV6-2 or TRBV6-3 with TRBJ1-4; 7 positions agree with TRBD1. From germline, CDR1 is MNHEY and CDR2 SVGEGT. The V and J ends lost 6 bases and 8 bases, in that order; junction bases with no gene match: 6. The CDR3 is made up of 13 amino acids. In nucleotides, the CDR3 is TGTGCCAGCAGCGGACAGGACCGGGAAAAACTGTTTTTT. Protein product: CASSGQDREKLFF.

The chain joins TRBV20-1 to TRBJ2-3, with no clear D. V dropped 4 bases and J dropped 6 bases, with 11 bases sitting between them. This CDR3 region has 12 residues. The V gene's germline CDR1 is DFQATT and CDR2 SNEGSKA (reference sequence). The chain's CDR3 is CSANLGPDTQYF. CDR3 DNA: TGCAGTGCTAATCTGGGTCCGGATACGCAGTATTTT.

This clonotype has at least ten counts. The chain couples TRBV29-1 to TRBJ2-1; 9 bases are a match to TRBD1. This CDR3 is built from 13 residues. V lost 8 bases and J lost 8; bases outside the gene matches: 10. CDR1 is SQVTM and CDR2 is ANQGSEA in the germline V gene. The CDR3 DNA follows: TGCAGCAGACGGGGACAGGGCAGCGATGAGCAGTTCTTC. Encoded protein: CSRRGQGSDEQFF.